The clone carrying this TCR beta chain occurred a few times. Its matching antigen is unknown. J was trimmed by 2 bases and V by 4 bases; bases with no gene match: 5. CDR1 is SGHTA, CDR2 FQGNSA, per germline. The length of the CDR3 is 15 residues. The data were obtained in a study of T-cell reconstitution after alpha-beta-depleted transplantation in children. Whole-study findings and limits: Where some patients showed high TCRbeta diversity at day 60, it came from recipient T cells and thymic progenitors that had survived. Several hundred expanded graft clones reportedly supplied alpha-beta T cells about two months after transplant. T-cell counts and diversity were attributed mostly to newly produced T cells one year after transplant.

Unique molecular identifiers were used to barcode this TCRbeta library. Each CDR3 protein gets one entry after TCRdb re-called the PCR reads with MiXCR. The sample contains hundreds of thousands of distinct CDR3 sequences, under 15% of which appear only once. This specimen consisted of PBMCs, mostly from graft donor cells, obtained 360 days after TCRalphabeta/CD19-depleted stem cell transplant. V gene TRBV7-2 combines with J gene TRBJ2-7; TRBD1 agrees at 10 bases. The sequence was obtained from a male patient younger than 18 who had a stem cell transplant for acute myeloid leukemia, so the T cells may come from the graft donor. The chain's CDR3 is CASSSTGQGTYEQYF. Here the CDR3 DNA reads TGTGCCAGCAGCTCGACGGGACAGGGGACCTACGAGCAGTACTTC.